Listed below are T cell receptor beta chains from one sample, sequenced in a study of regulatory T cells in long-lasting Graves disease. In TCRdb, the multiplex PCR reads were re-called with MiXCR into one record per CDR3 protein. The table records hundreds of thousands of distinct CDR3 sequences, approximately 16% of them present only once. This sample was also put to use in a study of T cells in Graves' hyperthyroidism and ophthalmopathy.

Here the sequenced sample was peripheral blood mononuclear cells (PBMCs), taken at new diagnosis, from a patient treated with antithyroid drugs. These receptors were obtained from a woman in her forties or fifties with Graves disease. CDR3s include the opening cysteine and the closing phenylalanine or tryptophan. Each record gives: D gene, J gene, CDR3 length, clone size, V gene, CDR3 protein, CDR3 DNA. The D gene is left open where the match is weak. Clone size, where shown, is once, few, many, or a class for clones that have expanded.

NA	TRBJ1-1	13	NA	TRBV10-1	CASSDRGIGEAFF	TGCGCCAGCAGTGACAGGGGAATTGGTGAAGCTTTCTTT
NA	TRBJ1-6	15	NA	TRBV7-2	CASSLGLTVDSPLHF	TGTGCCAGCAGCTTAGGGCTGACTGTCGATTCACCCCTCCACTTT
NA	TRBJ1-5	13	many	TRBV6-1	CASRQGSNQPQHF	TGTGCCAGCAGGCAGGGGAGCAATCAGCCCCAGCATTTT
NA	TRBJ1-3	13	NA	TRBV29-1	CSVGAGVGNTIYF	TGCAGCGTTGGGGCGGGGGTTGGAAACACCATATATTTT
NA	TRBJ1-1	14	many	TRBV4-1	CASSQDRGNTEAFF	TGCGCCAGCAGCCAAGATCGGGGGAACACTGAAGCTTTCTTT
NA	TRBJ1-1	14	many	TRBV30	CAWRVRMVNTEAFF	TGTGCCTGGAGAGTCAGAATGGTGAACACTGAAGCTTTCTTT
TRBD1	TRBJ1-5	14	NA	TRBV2	CASSAGTGDQPQHF	TGTGCCAGCAGTGCGGGGACAGGAGATCAGCCCCAGCATTTT
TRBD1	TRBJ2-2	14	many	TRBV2	CASVRDRVTGELFF	TGTGCCAGCGTCCGGGACAGGGTCACCGGGGAGCTGTTTTTT
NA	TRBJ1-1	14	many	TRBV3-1	CASSSRDGNTEAFF	TGTGCCAGCAGCTCCAGGGACGGGAACACTGAAGCTTTCTTT
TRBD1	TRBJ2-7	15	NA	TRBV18	CASSPGTGNAYEQYF	TGTGCCAGCTCACCCGGGACAGGGAATGCCTACGAGCAGTACTTC
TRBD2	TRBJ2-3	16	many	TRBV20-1	CSARGVAGGPTDTQYF	TGCAGTGCTAGAGGGGTAGCGGGGGGGCCTACAGATACGCAGTATTTT
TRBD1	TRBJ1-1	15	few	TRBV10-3	CAIRGTGGTNTEAFF	TGTGCCATCAGGGGGACAGGGGGAACTAACACTGAAGCTTTCTTT
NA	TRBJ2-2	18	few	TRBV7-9	CASSLAMSTLSTTGELFF	TGTGCCAGCAGCTTAGCGATGAGTACCCTGAGCACCACCGGGGAGCTGTTTTTT
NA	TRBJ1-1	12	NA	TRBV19	CAAGKSVAEAFF	TGTGCCGCCGGTAAGTCGGTCGCTGAAGCTTTCTTT
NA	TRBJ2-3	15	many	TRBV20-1	CSARSSAWGGDTQYF	TGCAGTGCTAGATCTAGCGCCTGGGGAGGCGATACGCAGTATTTT
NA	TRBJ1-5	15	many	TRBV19	CASKPDNVRGQPQHF	TGTGCCAGTAAACCCGACAACGTTCGGGGTCAGCCCCAGCATTTT
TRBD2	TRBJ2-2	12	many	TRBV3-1	CASSQGLAGASF	TGTGCCAGCAGCCAAGGGCTAGCGGGGGCCTCATTT
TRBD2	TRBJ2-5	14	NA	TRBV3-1	CASSRGTGGETQYF	TGTGCCAGCAGCCGGGGGACGGGGGGGGAGACCCAGTACTTC
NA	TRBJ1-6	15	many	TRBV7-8	CASRRSEGFNSPLHF	TGTGCCAGCAGACGATCGGAAGGGTTTAACTCACCCCTCCACTTT
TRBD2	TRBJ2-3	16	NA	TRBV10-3	CAISEPLAGGHDTQYF	TGTGCCATCAGTGAGCCCCTAGCGGGGGGGCATGATACGCAGTATTTT
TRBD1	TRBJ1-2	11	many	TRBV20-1	CSAYTGEGYTF	TGCAGCGCCTATACAGGGGAAGGCTACACCTTC
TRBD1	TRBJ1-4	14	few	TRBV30	CAWSPLQGGEKLFF	TGTGCCTGGAGTCCCTTGCAGGGGGGCGAAAAACTGTTTTTT
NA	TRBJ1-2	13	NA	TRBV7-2	CASSLVTTLGYTF	TGTGCCAGCAGCTTAGTAACAACTTTGGGCTACACCTTC
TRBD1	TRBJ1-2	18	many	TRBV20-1	CSARDSGRGSRESYGYTF	TGCAGTGCTAGAGATTCGGGCAGGGGGTCCCGGGAGAGCTATGGCTACACCTTC
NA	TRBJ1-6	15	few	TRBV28	CASVYRGSYNSPLHF	TGTGCCAGCGTTTACAGAGGCTCCTATAATTCACCCCTCCACTTT
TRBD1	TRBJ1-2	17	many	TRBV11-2	CASSNPTGQGMGYGYTF	TGTGCCAGCAGCAATCCCACCGGACAGGGAATGGGGTATGGCTACACCTTC
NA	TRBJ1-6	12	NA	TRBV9	CASSTQGSPLHF	TGTGCCAGCAGCACGCAGGGATCACCCCTCCACTTT
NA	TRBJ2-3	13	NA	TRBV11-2	CASSADLILTQYF	TGTGCCAGCAGCGCAGACTTAATCCTTACGCAGTATTTT
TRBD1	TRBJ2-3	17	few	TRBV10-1	CASSDDGGQGGPDTQYF	TGCGCCAGCAGTGATGACGGGGGACAGGGGGGACCAGATACGCAGTATTTT
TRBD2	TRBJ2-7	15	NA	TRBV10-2	CASSRGLAGGREQYF	TGCGCCAGCAGTCGGGGACTAGCGGGGGGGCGTGAGCAGTACTTC
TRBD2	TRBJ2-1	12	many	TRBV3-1	CASSGRGRVGFF	TGTGCCAGCAGCGGGCGGGGGAGAGTGGGGTTCTTC
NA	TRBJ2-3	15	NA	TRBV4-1	CASSQLTRGADTQYF	TGCGCCAGCAGCCAATTAACCAGGGGGGCAGATACGCAGTATTTT
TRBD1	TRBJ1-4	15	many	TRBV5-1	CASSPPTGQNEKLFF	TGCGCCAGCAGCCCGCCGACAGGGCAGAATGAAAAACTGTTTTTT
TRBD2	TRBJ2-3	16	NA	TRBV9	CASSVEGGGAPDTQYF	TGTGCCAGCAGCGTAGAGGGCGGGGGGGCCCCAGATACGCAGTATTTT
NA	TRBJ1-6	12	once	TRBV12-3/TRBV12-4	CASTTGRTPLHF	TGTGCCAGCACCACAGGGAGAACACCCCTCCACTTT
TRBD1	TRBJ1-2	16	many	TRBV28	CASSGNGQAAWYGYTF	TGTGCCAGCAGCGGTAACGGACAGGCGGCTTGGTATGGCTACACCTTC
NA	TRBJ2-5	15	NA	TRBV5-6	CASSQDGRVKETQYF	TGTGCCAGCAGCCAGGACGGCAGAGTGAAAGAGACCCAGTACTTC
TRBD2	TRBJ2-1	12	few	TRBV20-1	CSVGSGEGEQFF	TGCAGTGTGGGGTCTGGGGAGGGTGAGCAGTTCTTC
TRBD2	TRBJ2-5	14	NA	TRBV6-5	CASSWTSGGETQYF	TGTGCCAGCAGTTGGACTAGCGGGGGTGAGACCCAGTACTTC
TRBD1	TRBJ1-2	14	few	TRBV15	CATNKDRALYGYTF	TGTGCCACCAACAAGGACAGGGCTCTATATGGCTACACCTTC